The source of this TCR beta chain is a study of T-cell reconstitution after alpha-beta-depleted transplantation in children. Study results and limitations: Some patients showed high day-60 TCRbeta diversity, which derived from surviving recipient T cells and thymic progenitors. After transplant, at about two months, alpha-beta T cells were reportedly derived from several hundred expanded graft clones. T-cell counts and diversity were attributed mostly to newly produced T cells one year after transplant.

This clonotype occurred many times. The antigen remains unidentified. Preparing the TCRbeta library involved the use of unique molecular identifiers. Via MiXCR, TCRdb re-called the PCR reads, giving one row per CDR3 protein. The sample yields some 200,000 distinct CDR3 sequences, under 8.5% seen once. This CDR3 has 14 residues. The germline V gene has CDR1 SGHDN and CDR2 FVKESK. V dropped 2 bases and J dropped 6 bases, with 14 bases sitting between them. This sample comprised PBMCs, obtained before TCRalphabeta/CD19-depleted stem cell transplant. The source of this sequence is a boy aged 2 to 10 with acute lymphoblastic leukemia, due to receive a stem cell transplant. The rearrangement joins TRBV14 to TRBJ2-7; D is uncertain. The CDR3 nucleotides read TGTGCCAGCAGCCAAAGGGCCCTCTTTGGCGAGCAGTACTTC. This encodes CASSQRALFGEQYF.